The 13 T cell receptor beta chains reported below all come from one sample, sequenced in a study of T cells after posttransplantation cyclophosphamide (dated by TCRdb to about 2016). Libraries were prepared through the immunoSEQ multiplex PCR assay. The immuneACCESS repertoire file appears here via TCRdb, limited to in-frame rearrangements. These files lack a portion of the clones; in checked studies, under half of the deficit traces to unresolved V genes, and the cause of the others is not known. The table for this sample lists 13,000 to 15,000 clones; roughly 80% of them were counted only once. 0.95% to 1.5% of the sample is held by the ten biggest clonotypes. Sample: memory CD4+ T cells sorted from PBMCs. Receptors were obtained from a man between 45 and 60 years old.

The chain is built from TRBV6-1 and TRBJ1-2; 7 bases are a match to TRBD1. CDR1 MNHNS and CDR2 SASEGT come from the germline V gene. V was pared by 6 bases and J by 4 bases, with 2 bases of the junction left unmatched. CDR3 length: 12 residues. CDR3 DNA sequence: TGTGCCAGCAGGGACAGGCCCTATGGCTACACCTTC. This codes for CASRDRPYGYTF.

V is TRBV4-1 and J is TRBJ2-7, with TRBD2 matching 8 bases. The CDR3 runs 15 residues. The germline CDR1 and CDR2 sequences are MGHRA and YSYEKL. The ends lost 4 bases at V and 4 bases at J; junction bases unmatched: 9. The CDR3 here is CASSPIERGMYEQYF. The CDR3 coding sequence is TGCGCCAGCAGCCCCATCGAGCGGGGGATGTACGAGCAGTACTTC.

The chain is built from TRBV19 and TRBJ2-5, with 10 bases lining up with TRBD2. The DNA end is a closer match to TRBJ2-7, so the J assignment may be wrong. CDR3 length: 13 residues. Per the germline V gene, CDR1 is LNHDA and CDR2 is SQIVND (reference sequence). The CDR3 is CASRNSGRYEQYF. CDR3 bases: TGTGCCAGTAGAAATAGCGGGAGGTACGAGCAGTACTTC.

The V and J genes are TRBV7-3 and TRBJ1-3, with D tentatively TRBD1 (5 bases). Germline V CDR1 and CDR2: SGHTA, FQGTGA. The CDR3 sequence is 14 residues long. Deletions cut 6 bases from V and 2 bases from J, with 11 bases between. The CDR3 DNA reads as TGTGCCAGCAGTACAGGAGTCCCTGGAAACACCATATATTTT. It translates to CASSTGVPGNTIYF.

This clone was seen a few times. The chain uses TRBV10-3 and TRBJ1-1, with 8 bases identical to TRBD1. This CDR3 comprises 17 residues. With V trimmed by 8 bases and J by 0 bases, 14 bases remained unmatched. Per the germline V gene, CDR1 is ENHRY and CDR2 is SYGVKD. In nucleotides, the CDR3 is TGTGCCATCTCGTCAGGGGGCTATCGAGCCATGAACACTGAAGCTTTCTTT. It is translated as CAISSGGYRAMNTEAFF.

The chain links TRBV4-2 to TRBJ1-1; 7 nucleotides align to TRBD1. The CDR3 length is 14 residues. CDR1 LGHNA and CDR2 YNFKEQ come from the germline V gene. V lost 8 bases, J lost 0 bases, and 6 bases stayed unmatched. Here the CDR3 reads CASVRDSMNTEAFF. The CDR3 DNA is TGTGCCAGCGTTAGGGACAGCATGAACACTGAAGCTTTCTTT.

The J gene is TRBJ2-5, the V gene TRBV2; 11 nucleotides align to TRBD2. J lost 0 bases, V lost 3 bases, and 0 bases had no gene match. Germline CDR1 SNHLY, CDR2 FYNNEI. The CDR3 contains 15 residues. CDR3 loop: CASSEGLADQETQYF. CDR3 in DNA: TGTGCCAGCAGTGAGGGACTAGCGGACCAAGAGACCCAGTACTTC.

The chain's CDR3 is CASSDARGVSNQPQHF. In DNA form, the CDR3 reads TGTGCCAGCAGTGACGCCAGGGGAGTCAGCAATCAGCCCCAGCATTTT. The chain couples TRBV6-1 to TRBJ1-5; perhaps TRBD1 as D (6 bases). Germline V gene lookup returns CDR1 MNHNS and CDR2 SASEGT. The CDR3 is made up of 16 amino acids. The V end was cut by 3 bases, the J end by 1 base, with 13 bases between.

This clone came up a few times. The chain couples TRBV30 to TRBJ2-1; 8 nucleotides line up with TRBD2. V shed 3 bases and J 5 bases; nucleotides not matched to a gene: 6. The CDR3 is made up of 14 amino acids. From germline, CDR1 is GTSNPN and CDR2 SVGIG (reference sequence). In DNA, the CDR3 is TGTGCCTGGAGCTCGGGACTAGTAGACAATGAGCAGTTCTTC. Its translation is CAWSSGLVDNEQFF.

V and J are TRBV27 and TRBJ2-7; 14 nucleotides match TRBD2. V lost 6 bases, J lost 2 bases, and 3 bases stayed unmatched. CDR1 and CDR2 from the germline V gene are MNHEY and SMNVEV (reference sequence). The CDR3 loop spans 15 amino acids. CDR3 in DNA: TGTGCCAGCAGCGGGACTAGCGGGGGAGCCTACGAGCAGTACTTC. Translation: CASSGTSGGAYEQYF.

This chain joins TRBV6-1 and TRBJ1-2, with 11 bases identical to TRBD1. The V segment lost 6 bases and the J segment 3 bases; nucleotides outside the gene matches: 6. The CDR3 totals 15 residues. Germline values: CDR1 MNHNS, CDR2 SASEGT. In nucleotides, the CDR3 is TGTGCCAGCAGCAGGACAGGGGGCGGGTACTATGGCTACACCTTC. The encoded protein is CASSRTGGGYYGYTF.

This clone appeared a single time. V is TRBV7-3 and J is TRBJ2-1; weak D call: TRBD1 (5 bases). This CDR3 comprises 12 residues. Trimming shortened V by 3 bases and J by 8 bases, and 8 bases separated the two germline ends. Germline lookup yields CDR1 SGHTA and CDR2 FQGTGA. CDR3 residues: CASSFQGDEQFF. CDR3 nucleotide sequence: TGTGCCAGCAGCTTCCAGGGCGATGAGCAGTTCTTC.

The chain joins TRBV19 to TRBJ1-2; D is perhaps TRBD1 (6 bases). Trimming took 3 bases from V and 4 from J, leaving 15 bases between them. Germline loops: CDR1 LNHDA, CDR2 SQIVND (reference sequence). This CDR3 is 15 amino acids long. DNA for the CDR3: TGTGCCAGTAGTATGTCTTCCGTGGGGGCCTATGGCTACACCTTC. Protein product: CASSMSSVGAYGYTF.